One sample yielded the 29 T cell receptor beta chains listed below, sequenced in a study of cytomegalovirus exposure and HLA in healthy donors. Measured with immunoSEQ multiplex PCR; TCRdb has only the in-frame clones, and not every one. The sample has 150,000 to 200,000 clones, less than 85% seen once. The sample was PBMCs. The receptors originated from a man younger than 35 in good health and CMV-seropositive.

Concerning this clone: Additional DNA sequences in this sample encode the identical CDR3. V is TRBV4-1 and J is TRBJ1-1; D unresolved. Germline CDR1 reads MGHRA; CDR2 reads YSYEKL. Trimming took off 4 bases at V and 5 bases at J, with 11 bases between the two ends. The CDR3 spans 13 residues. This CDR3 is CASSPDRLTEAFF. In nucleotides, the CDR3 is TGCGCCAGCAGCCCGGATCGACTTACTGAAGCTTTCTTT.

V is TRBV4-1 and J is TRBJ1-4, with 9 bases identical to TRBD1. The CDR3 extends over 18 amino acids. V lost 2 bases to trimming and J lost 5 bases; unmatched junction nucleotides: 12. Germline V lookup: CDR1 MGHRA, CDR2 YSYEKL. The CDR3 region is CASSQKVPGQGMNEKLFF. The CDR3 DNA sequence: TGCGCCAGCAGCCAAAAAGTCCCGGGACAGGGAATGAATGAAAAACTGTTTTTT.

The CDR3 is CASSQEGTSATYEQYF. The CDR3 DNA sequence: TGTGCCAGCAGCCAAGAAGGGACTAGCGCAACCTACGAGCAGTACTTC. V and J are TRBV4-2 and TRBJ2-7; TRBD2 matches 10 bases. Per germline, CDR1 LGHNA and CDR2 YNFKEQ. The CDR3 extends over 16 amino acids. After removal of 0 bases from V and 2 bases from J, the junction contained 4 bases not matched to a gene.

V gene TRBV9 combines with J gene TRBJ1-1, with TRBD1 matching 7 bases. The CDR3 is 15 residues long. Trimming took 4 bases from V and 1 from J; bases not matched to a gene: 7. Germline CDR1 and CDR2: SGDLS and YYNGEE. The DNA for the CDR3 is TGTGCCAGCAGCCCCAGGACAGGCGCGAACACTGAAGCTTTCTTT. This sequence encodes CASSPRTGANTEAFF.

The chain employs TRBV28 and TRBJ1-1; the match to TRBD1 covers 9 bases. Germline V CDR1 and CDR2: MDHEN, SYDVKM. CDR3 length: 15 amino acids. The V segment lost 5 bases and the J segment 0 bases; nucleotides outside the gene matches: 4. CDR3 amino acids: CASSQTGGVNTEAFF. CDR3 nucleotide sequence: TGTGCCAGCAGTCAGACAGGGGGGGTGAACACTGAAGCTTTCTTT.

The chain recombines TRBV6-6 with TRBJ2-3; 8 bases agree with TRBD2. CDR1 and CDR2 from the germline V gene are MNHNY and SVGAGI (reference sequence). The CDR3 spans 15 residues. With V trimmed by 6 bases and J by 0 bases, 5 bases remained unmatched. In DNA, the CDR3 is TGTGCCAGCAGGGGACTAGGATTTAGCACAGATACGCAGTATTTT. This sequence encodes CASRGLGFSTDTQYF.

The V gene is TRBV29-1, the J gene TRBJ1-2, with D perhaps matching TRBD1 (5 bases). V was pared by 0 bases and J by 6 bases, with 14 bases between. Per germline, CDR1 SQVTM and CDR2 ANQGSEA. This CDR3 is built from 14 residues. In nucleotides, the CDR3 is TGCAGCGTTGAAGAATATGCGGGGGGAGATGGCTACACCTTC. Protein product: CSVEEYAGGDGYTF.

This clone was seen a few times. V is TRBV6-1 and J is TRBJ2-1; 8 nucleotides agree with TRBD2. J was trimmed by 6 bases and V by 0 bases; bases with no gene match: 7. The CDR3 runs 16 residues. Germline lookup yields CDR1 MNHNS and CDR2 SASEGT. The CDR3 DNA reads as TGTGCCAGCAGTGAAGCGCTAAGCGGGAGAGGCAATGAGCAGTTCTTC. Residues: CASSEALSGRGNEQFF.

The chain joins TRBV5-4 to TRBJ2-7, with D possibly matching TRBD1 (6 bases). Germline CDR1 and CDR2: SGHNT and YYREEE (reference sequence). There are 13 residues in the CDR3. Trimming left V 5 bases short and J 5 bases short, with 14 bases between. The CDR3, as DNA: TGTGCCAGCAGTATGTCTGGGGGCAACGAGCAGTACTTC. Translation: CASSMSGGNEQYF.

This chain connects TRBV6-6 to TRBJ1-2; no clear D gene. The CDR3 loop spans 15 amino acids. Germline V gene data show CDR1 as MNHNY and CDR2 as SVGAGI (reference sequence). The DNA of the CDR3 is TGTGCTTCAGAAATGCTGGGCAGAACGAACTATGGCTACACCTTC. This translates into CASEMLGRTNYGYTF.

The J gene is TRBJ1-1, the V gene TRBV13; D call uncertain. Germline CDR1 is PRHDT and CDR2 is FYEKMQ (reference sequence). This CDR3 is 11 amino acids long. The V end was cut by 3 bases, the J end by 7 bases, with 6 bases between. CDR3: CASSFSNEAFF. Written as DNA, the CDR3 is TGTGCCAGCAGCTTTAGCAATGAAGCTTTCTTT. Looking up the rest from reference TRBV13 and TRBJ1-1 gives the full variable domain: AAGVIQSPRHLIKEKRETATLKCYPIPRHDTVYWYQQGPGQDPQFLISFYEKMQSDKGSIPDRFSAQQFSDYHSELNMSSLELGDSALYFCASSFSNEAFFGQGTRLTVV.

The chain employs TRBV5-4 and TRBJ1-6; 9 positions agree with TRBD1. The CDR3 sequence is 14 residues long. Germline loops: CDR1 SGHNT, CDR2 YYREEE (reference sequence). V dropped 4 bases and J dropped 7; count of bases not matched to a gene: 3. CDR3 protein: CASSGGQGNSPLHF. The CDR3 DNA follows: TGTGCCAGCAGCGGGGGACAGGGCAATTCACCCCTCCACTTT.

DNA of the CDR3: TGTGCCAGCAGTGACAGGGGAGGGGCCAACGTCCTGACTTTC. Amino acids: CASSDRGGANVLTF. The chain combines TRBV2 with TRBJ2-6, with D possibly being TRBD1 (6 bases). Germline CDR1 reads SNHLY; CDR2 reads FYNNEI. V was trimmed by 3 bases and J by 4 bases, leaving 7 bases between them. The CDR3 extends over 14 amino acids.

The chain uses TRBV28 and TRBJ2-7; perhaps TRBD2 as D (6 bases). Germline V lookup: CDR1 MDHEN, CDR2 SYDVKM. Trimming took 10 bases from V and 0 from J, leaving 16 bases between them. This CDR3 is 14 amino acids long. The CDR3 DNA sequence: TGTGCCACCTCGGGGGAGGACGTCTCCTACGAGCAGTACTTC. This encodes CATSGEDVSYEQYF.

This clone was counted once. The chain uses TRBV9 and TRBJ2-6; a possible D gene is TRBD2 (7 bases). Germline V CDR1 and CDR2: SGDLS, YYNGEE. V was clipped by 3 bases and J by 0 bases, with 10 bases between them. This CDR3 is built from 16 residues. The DNA for the CDR3 is TGTGCCAGCAGCGAGGGGGGGAACTCTGGGGCCAACGTCCTGACTTTC. Translation gives CASSEGGNSGANVLTF.

The rearrangement joins TRBV14 to TRBJ2-1, with TRBD2 matching over 9 bases. Trimming took 4 bases from V and 5 from J; bases not matched to a gene: 15. CDR1 SGHDN and CDR2 FVKESK come from the germline V gene. This CDR3 has 18 amino acids. The CDR3 is CASSLRLGAAGGDNEQFF. CDR3 nucleotides: TGTGCCAGCAGCCTTCGACTTGGGGCAGCGGGGGGTGACAATGAGCAGTTCTTC.

The chain recombines TRBV10-3 with TRBJ1-1, with D unresolved. V was trimmed by 4 bases and J by 4 bases, leaving 13 bases between them. This CDR3 comprises 14 residues. In germline, CDR1 is ENHRY, CDR2 SYGVKD. The CDR3 region is CAISGKDGGTEAFF. The CDR3 nucleotides are TGTGCCATCAGTGGGAAGGACGGAGGCACTGAAGCTTTCTTT.

The CDR3 DNA is TGCAGCGTTAGAGACAGGGGGGTAGTGGGTGAAAAACTGTTTTTT. Amino acids: CSVRDRGVVGEKLFF. The chain is built from TRBV29-1 and TRBJ1-4; 9 bases map to TRBD1. This CDR3 spans 15 amino acids. V lost 5 bases and J lost 7; bases outside the gene matches: 11. Per germline, CDR1 SQVTM and CDR2 ANQGSEA. The variable domain in full, completed from reference TRBV29-1 and TRBJ1-4, reads SAVISQKPSRDICQRGTSLTIQCQVDSQVTMMFWYRQQPGQSLTLIATANQGSEATYESGFVIDKFPISRPNLTFSTLTVSNMSPEDSSIYLCSVRDRGVVGEKLFFGSGTQLSVL.

This chain connects TRBV23-1 to TRBJ1-5, with D possibly TRBD1 on 5 matching bases. TRBV23-1 is reported as an ORF; its role is uncertain. V dropped 4 bases and J dropped 0 bases, with 22 bases sitting between them. This CDR3 contains 19 residues. CDR3 in DNA: TGCGCCAGCAGTCCATTCGGGAGGGGACCAGGCCGTAGCAATCAGCCCCAGCATTTT. This translates into CASSPFGRGPGRSNQPQHF.

V gene TRBV19 combines with J gene TRBJ1-1; TRBD1 aligns across 10 bases. With 7 bases clipped from V and 10 bases from J, the junction kept 9 bases outside the gene matches. The CDR3 spans 13 residues. Germline V gives CDR1 LNHDA, CDR2 SQIVND (reference sequence). The CDR3 DNA sequence: TGTGCCAGTACCCCGACAGGGGGCGGAGGAGCTTTCTTT. It is translated as CASTPTGGGGAFF.

The CDR3 loop is CASSPRELGQETQYF. As DNA, the CDR3 is TGTGCCAGCAGTCCCCGAGAGCTTGGCCAAGAGACCCAGTACTTC. This chain links TRBV7-9 with TRBJ2-5, with D unclear. CDR1 and CDR2 (germline): SEHNR, FQNEAQ (reference sequence). V shed 6 bases and J shed 1 base, with 15 bases lying between them. The CDR3 runs 15 residues.

V usage is TRBV18 and J usage is TRBJ2-5, with D perhaps TRBD2 (6 bases). The CDR3 is made up of 14 amino acids. Germline values: CDR1 KGHSH, CDR2 LQKENI. The V and J ends lost 3 bases and 5 bases respectively, with 13 bases between them. The CDR3 nucleotides are TGTGCCAGCTCACCCGCGGGATTACGGGAGACCCAGTACTTC. Its translation: CASSPAGLRETQYF.

This rearrangement joins TRBV4-1 to TRBJ2-7; no firm D call. The V end was cut by 1 base, the J end by 0 bases, with 7 bases between. The germline CDR1 and CDR2 sequences are MGHRA and YSYEKL. CDR3 length: 14 residues. As DNA, the CDR3 is TGCGCCAGCAGCCAAGTTACTATCTCCTACGAGCAGTACTTC. Translation gives CASSQVTISYEQYF.

This chain joins TRBV4-1 and TRBJ2-3; 8 bases align to TRBD1. Germline V CDR1 and CDR2: MGHRA, YSYEKL. After removal of 6 bases from V and 1 base from J, the junction contained 9 bases not matched to a gene. The CDR3 sequence is 16 residues long. The CDR3 coding sequence is TGCGCCAGCAGACGCGAGCCGGGACAGGGCACAGATACGCAGTATTTT. Its translation is CASRREPGQGTDTQYF.

The chain joins TRBV2 to TRBJ1-4; D uncertain. Germline CDR1 SNHLY, CDR2 FYNNEI. Trimming took 3 bases from V and 7 from J, leaving 15 bases between them. The CDR3 consists of 15 residues. The CDR3 protein is CASSENFSRGEKLFF. As DNA, the CDR3 is TGTGCCAGCAGTGAGAATTTTTCCCGGGGTGAAAAACTGTTTTTT. The full variable domain, rest sourced from reference TRBV2 and TRBJ1-4, is EPEVTQTPSHQVTQMGQEVILRCVPISNHLYFYWYRQILGQKVEFLVSFYNNEISEKSEIFDDQFSVERPDGSNFTLKIRSTKLEDSAMYFCASSENFSRGEKLFFGSGTQLSVL.

V is TRBV11-2 and J is TRBJ2-7, with 10 bases fitting TRBD1. The V gene's germline CDR1 is SGHAT and CDR2 FQNNGV. V lost 1 base to trimming and J lost 5 bases; unmatched junction nucleotides: 8. This CDR3 spans 16 amino acids. The CDR3, as DNA: TGTGCCAGCAGCTTAGTCCCCGGGACAGGGGCCCACGAGCAGTACTTC. This translates into CASSLVPGTGAHEQYF.

This chain connects TRBV7-2 to TRBJ2-2; D is ambiguous. V was clipped by 2 bases and J by 0 bases, with 10 bases between them. The CDR3 consists of 16 residues. Germline-derived CDR1 and CDR2 are SGHTA and FQGNSA. The CDR3 here is CASSLSLLTNTGELFF. The CDR3 DNA reads TGTGCCAGCAGCTTATCTCTACTGACGAACACCGGGGAGCTGTTTTTT. Looking up the rest from reference TRBV7-2 and TRBJ2-2 gives the full variable domain: GAGVSQSPSNKVTEKGKDVELRCDPISGHTALYWYRQSLGQGLEFLIYFQGNSAPDKSGLPSDRFSAERTGGSVSTLTIQRTQQEDSAVYLCASSLSLLTNTGELFFGEGSRLTVL.

This clone was detected only once. The rearrangement joins TRBV5-4 to TRBJ1-1; no clear D. The V end was cut by 0 bases, the J end by 1 base, with 7 bases between. This CDR3 region has 14 residues. Germline V lookup: CDR1 SGHNT, CDR2 YYREEE (reference sequence). CDR3: CASSLGSANTEAFF. CDR3 coding DNA: TGTGCCAGCAGCTTGGGCAGCGCGAACACTGAAGCTTTCTTT.

The chain couples TRBV6-5 to TRBJ2-4; perhaps TRBD2 as D (6 bases). V was trimmed by 2 bases and J by 4 bases, leaving 9 bases between them. The CDR3 spans 14 residues. Germline loops: CDR1 MNHEY, CDR2 SVGAGI. The DNA for the CDR3 is TGTGCCAGCAGTTACATTGGGACTAAAAACATTCAGTACTTC. Translating it yields CASSYIGTKNIQYF.